A few counts support the clone carrying this TCR beta chain. Its target is not known. The sample originates from a study of cytomegalovirus exposure and HLA in healthy donors. From germline, CDR1 is LNHDA and CDR2 SQIVND (reference sequence). Trimming shortened V by 8 bases and J by 1 base, and 9 bases separated the two germline ends. This CDR3 contains 13 residues. PCR was performed using 60 Vbeta and 13 Jbeta primers. Data came from immunoSEQ multiplex PCR; TCRdb stores just in-frame clones and leaves some out. The sample contains 99,000 or so clones, about 13% of which appear only once. General study findings and limits: Some highly shared sequence variants likely arose as a pipeline artifact. A later analysis by the authors found several of the most significant clusters apparently linked to common viral pathogens.

The sequencing input was PBMCs. This TCR came from a man aged 35 to 55 in good health and CMV-seropositive. The chain uses TRBV19 and TRBJ1-5; D is uncertain. The CDR3, as DNA: TGTGCCAGTCAGGCGATGAGCAATCAGCCCCAGCATTTT. As protein: CASQAMSNQPQHF.